A selection of T cell receptor beta chains follows, all from one sample in a study of blood T cell repertoires in COVID-19. The protocol was immunoSEQ multiplex PCR, while the TCRdb copy is restricted to in-frame clones and leaves out a portion. The sample carries some 260,000 clones, around nine tenths recorded once. The sequenced sample was PBMCs or T cells enriched from blood (not recorded which). The source is a woman aged 18 to 35 who had recovered from COVID-19. The CDR3 runs from the conserved cysteine through the conserved F or W. The D gene is left open where the match is weak. Some rows have no size entry. The others give once, few or many, or a class for an expanded clone.

v_call	d_call	j_call	clone_size	cdr3_nt	cdr3_aa
TRBV5-1	NA	TRBJ2-3	NA	TGCGCCAGCAGCCTAACGGGACACCACACAGATACGCAGTATTTT	CASSLTGHHTDTQYF
TRBV6-5	NA	TRBJ2-7	NA	TGTGCCAGCAGTTTCCTCCCCCTAGCTTCCTACGAGCAGTACTTC	CASSFLPLASYEQYF
TRBV5-1	TRBD2	TRBJ2-1	NA	TGCGCCAGCAGCCAATTAGCGGGAGCAAGGGGTGAGCAGTTCTTC	CASSQLAGARGEQFF
TRBV12-5	TRBD2	TRBJ2-1	NA	TGTGCTAGTGGTTTGGGGACTAGCGGGAGTAGCAATGAGCAGTTCTTC	CASGLGTSGSSNEQFF
TRBV2	NA	TRBJ1-1	NA	TGTGCCAGCGGTGCCCGGGGTCGAAACACTGAAGCTTTCTTT	CASGARGRNTEAFF
TRBV11-2	NA	TRBJ1-5	NA	TGTGCCAGCAGCCCAAGGGCCCAGGGACATAATCAGCCCCAGCATTTT	CASSPRAQGHNQPQHF
TRBV20-1	NA	TRBJ1-4	NA	TGCAGTGCTAGTACTGGAGAGGGCCCTTCTAATGAAAAACTGTTTTTT	CSASTGEGPSNEKLFF
TRBV4-2	NA	TRBJ1-3	NA	TGTGCCAGCAGCCAAGACAGACGGGAGAGCTCTGGAAACACCATATATTTT	CASSQDRRESSGNTIYF
TRBV29-1	TRBD1	TRBJ1-4	NA	TGCAGCGTTGAAGATCAGGGGACAGCCGAAAAACTGTTTTTT	CSVEDQGTAEKLFF
TRBV6-4	NA	TRBJ1-6	NA	TGTGCCAGCAGTGACTCGTTTCCCGCGAATTCACCCCTCCACTTT	CASSDSFPANSPLHF
TRBV21-1	NA	TRBJ2-1	NA	TGTGCCAGCAGCAAAGTCGTTCAGTTCTTC	CASSKVVQFF
TRBV3-1/TRBV3-2	NA	TRBJ1-6	NA	TGTGCCAGCAGCAGGACAAGGAGTAATTCACCCCTCCACTTT	CASSRTRSNSPLHF
TRBV3-1/TRBV3-2	NA	TRBJ1-1	NA	TGTGCCAGCAGCCTGACAGCCACTGAAGCTTTCTTT	CASSLTATEAFF
TRBV28	TRBD2	TRBJ2-5	NA	TGTGCCAGCATCCCGGGAGGCTCCACTGGGGTGGAGACCCAGTACTTC	CASIPGGSTGVETQYF
TRBV28	NA	TRBJ1-5	NA	TGTGCCAGCAGTTTCCCGGAGGGCAATCAGCCCCAGCATTTT	CASSFPEGNQPQHF
TRBV11-3	NA	TRBJ1-1	NA	TGTGCCAGCAGCTTAGTAACTGAAGCTTTCTTT	CASSLVTEAFF
TRBV11-3	NA	TRBJ1-4	NA	TGTGCCAGCAGCTTAGGCGGCAGCACTAATGAAAAACTGTTTTTT	CASSLGGSTNEKLFF
TRBV5-4	NA	TRBJ1-2	NA	TGTGCCAGCAGCGCCTCCGGGACTCACGGGTATGGCTACACCTTC	CASSASGTHGYGYTF
TRBV19	TRBD1	TRBJ1-5	NA	TGTGCCAGTACAAGGACAGGGTATAGCAATCAGCCCCAGCATTTT	CASTRTGYSNQPQHF
TRBV19	NA	TRBJ1-6	NA	TGTGCCAGTAGTATAGAAGTTCGCGTTGATTCACCCCTCCACTTT	CASSIEVRVDSPLHF
TRBV27	TRBD1	TRBJ2-7	NA	TGTGCCAGCAGTTTGGGACAGGCGAGCGAGCAGTACTTC	CASSLGQASEQYF
TRBV4-1	TRBD2	TRBJ2-7	NA	TGCGCCAGCAGCCGGGGACTAGCGGGAAACCTTTACGAGCAGTACTTC	CASSRGLAGNLYEQYF
TRBV7-9	TRBD2	TRBJ2-5	NA	TGTGCCAGCAGCGTTACACTAGCGGGAGGAGAGACCCAGTACTTC	CASSVTLAGGETQYF
TRBV2	NA	TRBJ2-1	NA	TGTGCCAGCAGTGACGGCAGGGGCTTGCTCGGTGAGCAGTTCTTC	CASSDGRGLLGEQFF
TRBV4-3	NA	TRBJ2-3	NA	TGCGCCAGCAGCCAAGGCGGTGGGGGGTACACAGATACGCAGTATTTT	CASSQGGGGYTDTQYF
TRBV19	NA	TRBJ1-2	NA	TGTGCCAGTAGACCAGAGGGAGTACGCTATTATGGCTACACCTTC	CASRPEGVRYYGYTF
TRBV7-9	NA	TRBJ2-3	NA	TGTGCCAGCAGCTTAAACTTAAGAGATAAGTATTTT	CASSLNLRDKYF
TRBV6-5	NA	TRBJ2-7	NA	TGTGCCAGCAGTTACGGGCAGGCACCCTACGAGCAGTACTTC	CASSYGQAPYEQYF
TRBV5-6	NA	TRBJ2-7	NA	TGTGCCAGCAGCTTAGAGGGACTCAGCTCCTACGAGCAGTACTTC	CASSLEGLSSYEQYF
TRBV2	TRBD2	TRBJ2-7	NA	TGTGCCAGCAGTGCTAGCGGGATCTTGAACGAGCAGTACTTC	CASSASGILNEQYF
TRBV18	NA	TRBJ1-5	NA	TGTGCCAGCTCACCAGCGGGGGATCAGCCCCAGCATTTT	CASSPAGDQPQHF
TRBV6-1	NA	TRBJ1-1	NA	TGTGCCAGCAGTGGTCTCCCATACAGGGAAGGTACCACTGAAGCTTTCTTT	CASSGLPYREGTTEAFF
TRBV15	NA	TRBJ1-6	NA	TGTGCCACCAGCAGAAATACAGGGAACAATTCACCCCTCCACTTT	CATSRNTGNNSPLHF
TRBV11-3	NA	TRBJ2-3	NA	TGTGCCAGCAGCTTTCCAATAGCGGCGATGGGCCCAGATACGCAGTATTTT	CASSFPIAAMGPDTQYF
TRBV21-1	NA	TRBJ1-4	NA	TGTGCCAGAAAACTTTGTCCTGAAAAACTGTTTTTT	CARKLCPEKLFF
TRBV5-1	TRBD2	TRBJ2-1	NA	TGCGCCAGCAGCTACCTAGCGGGACGGGGTGAGCAGTTCTTC	CASSYLAGRGEQFF
TRBV11-1	NA	TRBJ1-1	NA	TGTGCCAGCAAACAGAACACTGAAGCTTTCTTT	CASKQNTEAFF
TRBV11-2	NA	TRBJ1-1	few	TGTGCCAGCAGCCAAGGGGGTTTCGCTGAAGCTTTCTTT	CASSQGGFAEAFF
TRBV11-2	NA	TRBJ2-3	NA	TGTGCCAGCAGCCCCCGGGATACGCAGTATTTT	CASSPRDTQYF